This T cell receptor (beta chain) was sequenced in a study of blood T cells in healthy people across ages. CDR1 is DFQATT, CDR2 SNEGSKA, per germline (reference sequence). This CDR3 has 13 amino acids. The use of a sample-barcoded 5' primer and a J-beta primer mix characterized a second PCR of 7 to 11 cycles. MiXCR was run by TCRdb on the 5' RACE reads, yielding one entry per CDR3 protein. The sample records hundreds of thousands of distinct CDR3 sequences, 40% to 50% being singletons. About this clonotype itself: An end of the junction differs from the germline gene, which may be a read error.

This receptor was obtained from a man between 60 and 75 years old in good health. The rearrangement joins TRBV20-1 to TRBJ1-5; tentatively, D is TRBD1 (6 bases). The sample comprised blood. Here the CDR3 reads CSSRATGNQPQHF. CDR3 DNA: TGCAGTTCTAGAGCCACAGGGAATCAGCCCCAGCATTTT.